These T cell receptor beta chains were read from a single sample in a study of blood T cell repertoires in COVID-19. Profiled with immunoSEQ multiplex PCR; TCRdb holds only in-frame clones, not every one. The repertoire holds around 100,000 clones, about 80% seen once, with about an eighth in the top ten. Sample: peripheral blood. These receptors were taken from a woman between 65 and 79 years old with acute or convalescent COVID-19. The CDR3 runs from the conserved cysteine through the conserved F or W. A D gene is named only where the DNA matches it firmly. Clone size is not always given. Where it is, it says once, few, many or a class for expanded clones.

>-|TRBJ1-2|TRBV27|TRBD1
CASSFDRGGGYTF
TGTGCCAGCAGTTTTGACAGGGGAGGCGGCTACACCTTC
>once|TRBJ2-5|TRBV5-6|TRBD2
CASSSPSGGKETQYF
TGTGCCAGCAGCTCCCCTAGCGGGGGGAAAGAGACCCAGTACTTC
>-|TRBJ1-2|TRBV11-1|-
CASSHGDYGYTF
TGTGCCAGCAGCCACGGGGACTATGGCTACACCTTC
>-|TRBJ1-2|TRBV7-8|-
CASRQNGATPGYTF
TGTGCCAGCAGACAAAATGGCGCGACACCTGGCTACACCTTC
>-|TRBJ2-7|TRBV3-1/TRBV3-2|-
CASSQDYLRYEQYF
TGTGCCAGCAGCCAAGATTACCTACGCTACGAGCAGTACTTC
>-|TRBJ1-3|TRBV29-1|-
CSVASGLGNTIYF
TGCAGCGTTGCCTCGGGACTGGGAAACACCATATATTTT
>-|TRBJ1-1|TRBV6-5|TRBD1
CASSYSGQGGETEAFF
TGTGCCAGCAGTTACTCGGGACAGGGAGGCGAAACTGAAGCTTTCTTT
>-|TRBJ2-7|TRBV6-1|-
CASSDLRGQGAYEQYF
TGTGCCAGCAGTGACCTGCGGGGGCAAGGGGCCTACGAGCAGTACTTC
>-|TRBJ2-2|TRBV18|-
CASSNDILAPAAGAGELFF
TGTGCCAGCTCAAATGATATCCTAGCACCTGCGGCCGGCGCCGGGGAGCTGTTTTTT
>once|TRBJ1-5|TRBV9|TRBD1
CASSEGTDNQPQHF
TGTGCCAGCAGCGAGGGGACAGACAATCAGCCCCAGCATTTT